Reported below is one T cell receptor (beta chain). The data were obtained in a study of T cells after yellow fever vaccination. Findings and limits, study-wide: A faster peak, day 5 versus 15, was reached by the weaker secondary response. In post-booster samples, most primary-vaccination clones reappeared (approximately 95% CD4, approximately 91% CD8).

The germline V gene encodes CDR1 DFQATT and CDR2 SNEGSKA (reference sequence). This CDR3 has 13 residues. J gave up 2 bases and V 8 bases, and 5 bases lay outside the gene matches. Synthesis of TCR cDNA relied on 5'RACE template switching, which attached a universal primer site and UMIs. TCRdb reanalysed the 5' RACE reads using MiXCR and keeps one entry per CDR3 protein. The sample carries about 85,000 distinct CDR3 sequences, 13% recorded once. The sample in question was CD8+ T cells not binding an NS4B(214-222) dextramer, sorted from PBMCs, obtained less than 25 days after the first yellow fever vaccination. The J gene is TRBJ2-2, the V gene TRBV20-1, with TRBD1 matching over 7 bases. The TCR sequence derives from a man in his late teens or twenties who received the YFV17D yellow fever vaccine. In DNA form, the CDR3 reads TGCAGTTCCGGGACAGTTAACACCGGGGAGCTGTTTTTT. Encoded protein: CSSGTVNTGELFF.